Below are 19 T cell receptor beta chains sequenced from a single sample in a study of CD8+ T cells in alopecia areata. Investigators isolated RNA and reverse transcribed it into cDNA to act as the sequencing template. TCRdb keeps only in-frame clones here, not all; method: immunoSEQ multiplex PCR. The sample consists of around 35,000 clones, around 60% of them appearing once. Material: NKG2D-high CD8+ T cells sorted from blood. These receptors all stem from a human donor with alopecia areata.

The chain carries TRBV29-1 and TRBJ2-7, with D perhaps matching TRBD2 (5 bases). The ends were cut back, 1 base at V and 2 bases at J, with 9 bases in the middle. Germline-derived CDR1 and CDR2 are SQVTM and ANQGSEA. This CDR3 comprises 13 residues. CDR3 DNA sequence: TGCAGCGTTGAAGGTAGGGAGACCTACGAGCAGTACTTC. It is translated as CSVEGRETYEQYF.

This sequence joins TRBV10-3 and TRBJ1-1, with 7 bases identical to TRBD1. The trim removed 8 bases at V and 2 bases at J, leaving 8 bases unmatched. Germline V gene sequence: CDR1 ENHRY, CDR2 SYGVKD. The CDR3 runs to 14 residues. The CDR3 protein is CAIGGGQSNTEAFF. The CDR3, as DNA: TGTGCCATCGGGGGGGGACAGTCAAACACTGAAGCTTTCTTT.

The chain recombines TRBV7-9 with TRBJ2-3; perhaps TRBD2 as D (5 bases). Germline CDR1 and CDR2: SEHNR and FQNEAQ (reference sequence). This CDR3 has 15 amino acids. V shed 5 bases and J shed 1 base, with 13 bases lying between them. The CDR3 spells CASSPPGWGTDTQYF. The CDR3 DNA sequence: TGTGCCAGCAGCCCCCCGGGGTGGGGCACAGATACGCAGTATTTT.

The chain recombines TRBV6-6 with TRBJ2-7; 11 nucleotides match TRBD1. Germline loops: CDR1 MNHNY, CDR2 SVGAGI (reference sequence). The CDR3 totals 14 residues. Trimming took 5 bases from V and 4 from J; bases not matched to a gene: 4. Written as DNA, the CDR3 is TGTGCCAGCAGTCCCAGGGACAGGGGGTACGAGCAGTACTTC. Translated, it gives CASSPRDRGYEQYF.

This clone occurred a few times. The rearrangement uses TRBV4-3 and TRBJ2-1; a weak D match, TRBD2 (5 bases). This CDR3 has 15 amino acids. Trimming left V 1 base short and J 7 bases short, with 14 bases between. The germline gives CDR1 LGHNA, CDR2 YSLEER. The CDR3, as DNA: TGCGCCAGCAGCCAAGTGGACGGGATATATAATGAGCAGTTCTTC. Protein: CASSQVDGIYNEQFF.

This clone appeared a single time. The chain is built from TRBV28 and TRBJ2-2, with 7 nucleotides matching TRBD1. In germline, CDR1 is MDHEN, CDR2 SYDVKM. The V gene end was trimmed by 5 bases and the J gene end by 6 bases; junction bases not matched to a gene: 15. This CDR3 is 17 amino acids long. CDR3 DNA sequence: TGTGCCAGCAGTGTACTACTAAACCTCCAGGGGGCCGGGGAGCTGTTTTTT. This encodes CASSVLLNLQGAGELFF.

The rearrangement uses TRBV13 and TRBJ2-1; 8 positions agree with TRBD2. V was clipped by 3 bases and J by 8 bases; unmatched bases: 6. The CDR3 extends over 14 amino acids. Germline V gene lookup returns CDR1 PRHDT and CDR2 FYEKMQ (reference sequence). As DNA, the CDR3 is TGTGCCAGCAGCTTTGGACTAGCAGGTGATGAGCAGTTCTTC. Protein product: CASSFGLAGDEQFF. The full variable domain, its missing parts supplied by reference TRBV13 and TRBJ2-1, is AAGVIQSPRHLIKEKRETATLKCYPIPRHDTVYWYQQGPGQDPQFLISFYEKMQSDKGSIPDRFSAQQFSDYHSELNMSSLELGDSALYFCASSFGLAGDEQFFGPGTRLTVL.

The chain is built from TRBV19 and TRBJ2-5; D is uncertain. Germline lookup yields CDR1 LNHDA and CDR2 SQIVND (reference sequence). The CDR3 consists of 13 residues. V was shortened by 4 bases and J by 0 bases, with 6 bases between the two germline ends. The CDR3 DNA follows: TGTGCCAGTAGTAGAGAAAACCAAGAGACCCAGTACTTC. This sequence encodes CASSRENQETQYF.

This clone was observed once. V usage is TRBV7-9 and J usage is TRBJ2-7; possible D gene TRBD2, 5 bases. The CDR3 covers 18 residues. Germline V gene lookup returns CDR1 SEHNR and CDR2 FQNEAQ (reference sequence). V lost 2 bases, J lost 5 bases, and 25 bases lay in between. This CDR3 reads CASSLPRGGPPLIHEQYF. The CDR3 region has the DNA TGTGCCAGCAGCTTACCCCGTGGAGGCCCCCCACTCATCCACGAGCAGTACTTC.

V usage is TRBV7-9 and J usage is TRBJ2-5; a possible D gene is TRBD1 (6 bases). Trimming took 2 bases from V and 4 from J, leaving 17 bases between them. The V gene's germline CDR1 is SEHNR and CDR2 FQNEAQ (reference sequence). The CDR3 is 16 amino acids. CDR3 DNA sequence: TGTGCCAGCAGCTTATATGAAAAGGAAGGGGGAGAGACCCAGTACTTC. It codes for CASSLYEKEGGETQYF.

There are a few counts of this clone. The chain has TRBV27 and TRBJ2-5; 9 positions agree with TRBD2. Trimming removed 5 bases from V and 4 bases from J; junction bases left unmatched: 8. This CDR3 is 15 amino acids long. Looked up from germline, CDR1 is MNHEY and CDR2 is SMNVEV (reference sequence). The CDR3 DNA reads TGTGCCAGCAGTCCCGTTAGCGGGAGTGGAGAGACCCAGTACTTC. It codes for CASSPVSGSGETQYF.

As regards this clone: Mismatch with germline at one junction end may stem from a read error. CDR3 coding DNA: TGTGCCAGCAGCCATCGGATATTCTCCTGCAATGAGCAGTTCTTC. It yields the protein CASSHRIFSCNEQFF. The V gene is TRBV14, the J gene TRBJ2-1; D not resolved. Per germline, CDR1 SGHDN and CDR2 FVKESK. This CDR3 spans 15 amino acids.

This clone was seen only once. This chain links TRBV28 with TRBJ2-1; D not resolved. Trimming removed 7 bases from V and 7 bases from J, with 5 bases in between. The CDR3 has 10 residues. The germline CDR1 and CDR2 sequences are MDHEN and SYDVKM. CDR3 sequence reads: CASKENEQFF. The DNA for the CDR3 is TGTGCCAGCAAGGAGAATGAGCAGTTCTTC.

The rearrangement uses TRBV4-1 and TRBJ2-3, with D unresolved. The CDR3 length is 15 residues. The germline V and J ends were trimmed by 0 bases and 4 bases, with 11 bases remaining between them. CDR1 and CDR2 from the germline V gene are MGHRA and YSYEKL. The CDR3 spells CASSQDLGVSDTQYF. For the CDR3, the DNA is TGCGCCAGCAGCCAAGATCTTGGGGTGTCAGATACGCAGTATTTT.

The rearrangement joins TRBV7-9 to TRBJ2-7, with TRBD1 matching 7 bases. The CDR3 has 14 amino acids. From germline, CDR1 is SEHNR and CDR2 FQNEAQ (reference sequence). V was pared by 6 bases and J by 5 bases, with 10 bases of the junction left unmatched. The DNA of the CDR3 is TGTGCCAGCAGTCCGAAGACAGGGCCGCACGAGCAGTACTTC. The encoded protein is CASSPKTGPHEQYF.

This chain connects TRBV2 to TRBJ2-7; TRBD1 matches 7 bases. Trimming cost V 6 bases and J 0 bases; bases outside gene matches: 8. Germline V gene data show CDR1 as SNHLY and CDR2 as FYNNEI. CDR3 length: 15 residues. CDR3 nucleotides: TGTGCCAGCAGCCTATGGACAGGCAGCTCCTACGAGCAGTACTTC. It is translated as CASSLWTGSSYEQYF.

The CDR3 region has the DNA TGTGCCAGCAGTTTATGGGGGGCCAACAATCAGCCCCAGCATTTT. Translating gives CASSLWGANNQPQHF. J is TRBJ1-5 and V is TRBV27; a possible D gene is TRBD1 (6 bases). There are 15 residues in the CDR3. The V gene lost 1 base and the J gene lost 3 bases, with 10 bases spanning the gap. Germline V gene lookup returns CDR1 MNHEY and CDR2 SMNVEV (reference sequence).

The chain carries TRBV5-1 and TRBJ1-1; maybe TRBD1 (5 bases). In germline, CDR1 is SGHRS, CDR2 YFSETQ. Between the trimmed V and J ends, which lost 2 bases and 1 base, there was a span of 12 bases. This CDR3 has 15 amino acids. The CDR3 DNA follows: TGCGCCAGCAGCTTTACAGGATCTTCGAACACTGAAGCTTTCTTT. It is translated as CASSFTGSSNTEAFF. Based on the CDR3 plus reference TRBV5-1 and TRBJ1-1, the full variable domain is KAGVTQTPRYLIKTRGQQVTLSCSPISGHRSVSWYQQTPGQGLQFLFEYFSETQRNKGNFPGRFSGRQFSNSRSEMNVSTLELGDSALYLCASSFTGSSNTEAFFGQGTRLTVV.

The count of this clone is one. The chain has TRBV28 and TRBJ2-3; D perhaps matches TRBD1 (6 bases). This CDR3 is 15 amino acids long. V was clipped by 3 bases and J by 0 bases, with 10 bases between them. CDR1 MDHEN and CDR2 SYDVKM come from the germline V gene. The CDR3 reads CASSLGATSTDTQYF. CDR3 bases: TGTGCCAGCAGTTTGGGGGCAACTAGCACAGATACGCAGTATTTT.